One T cell receptor beta chain is described in this entry. Its specificity is not known. This entry comes from a study of T cell repertoires in cytomegalovirus infection. In the study overall: The public TCR beta signatures pointed to both CMV infection and matching HLA type. Study-wide results and caveats: Predominance within the ex vivo response was attributable to HLA-C-restricted CMV-specific TCR beta clonotypes. Cumulated frequencies of public TCR beta families served to identify carriers of CMV plus the relevant HLA.

MiXCR, run by TCRdb on the reads, gives a single entry per CDR3 protein. The sample holds some 400,000 distinct CDR3 sequences, about 33% seen once. The germline gives CDR1 MNHEY, CDR2 SVGEGT. V lost 2 bases to trimming and J lost 2 bases, with 15 bases between them. The CDR3 contains 17 residues. This sequence was found in a human donor in good health (CMV status not recorded). Some clones in this sample may be carry-over from other donors' samples. The specimen was PBMCs. The rearrangement uses TRBV6-2 or TRBV6-3 and TRBJ2-2; TRBD1 might be the D (6 bases). CDR3 region: CASSYPWGHQNTGELFF. The DNA of the CDR3 is TGTGCCAGCAGTTACCCTTGGGGACACCAAAACACCGGGGAGCTGTTTTTT.